Below are 13 T cell receptor beta chains sequenced from a single sample in a study of T cell changes during pregnancy in multiple sclerosis. The repertoire was sequenced with immunoSEQ multiplex PCR; TCRdb's copy has only in-frame clones and lacks some. This table has more than 65,000 clones, roughly nine tenths appearing once. The starting material was peripheral blood, obtained in the first trimester of pregnancy. Receptors were obtained from a female donor with multiple sclerosis, enrolled in a pregnancy study.

The chain couples TRBV4-1 to TRBJ1-3; a weak D match, TRBD1 (6 bases). The CDR3 is made up of 15 amino acids. Per the germline V gene, CDR1 is MGHRA and CDR2 is YSYEKL. Trimming removed 5 bases at V and 0 bases at J, with 11 bases between. The CDR3 nucleotides read TGCGCCAGCAGCAAGGGACACCTCTCTGGAAACACCATATATTTT. This gives the protein CASSKGHLSGNTIYF.

V is TRBV4-1 and J is TRBJ2-7; D not certain. Looked up from germline, CDR1 is MGHRA and CDR2 is YSYEKL. The CDR3 loop spans 14 amino acids. Trimming cost V 2 bases and J 1 base, with 9 bases left between them. The CDR3 coding sequence is TGCGCCAGCAGCCAAAGAAAACAGTCCTACGAGCAGTACTTC. Encoded protein: CASSQRKQSYEQYF.

V and J are TRBV19 and TRBJ2-1; 7 bases map to TRBD2. Trimming at V came to 3 bases and at J to 1 base, leaving 3 bases not matched to a gene. Germline V gives CDR1 LNHDA, CDR2 SQIVND (reference sequence). The CDR3 is 15 residues long. CDR3 region: CASSIPRESYNEQFF. As DNA, the CDR3 is TGTGCCAGTAGTATCCCGCGGGAGTCCTACAATGAGCAGTTCTTC. The variable domain in full, completed from reference TRBV19 and TRBJ2-1, reads DGGITQSPKYLFRKEGQNVTLSCEQNLNHDAMYWYRQDPGQGLRLIYYSQIVNDFQKGDIAEGYSVSREKKESFPLTVTSAQKNPTAFYLCASSIPRESYNEQFFGPGTRLTVL.

The chain has TRBV30 and TRBJ1-3; D ambiguous. CDR1 is GTSNPN, CDR2 SVGIG, per germline (reference sequence). This CDR3 is 12 amino acids long. V gave up 3 bases and J gave up 3 bases, with 6 bases separating them. CDR3 nucleotides: TGTGCCTGGAGGGAGGGTGGAAACACCATATATTTT. Its protein product is CAWREGGNTIYF.

V usage is TRBV28 and J usage is TRBJ2-3, with TRBD1 matching 10 bases. Looked up from germline, CDR1 is MDHEN and CDR2 is SYDVKM. Losses at the gene ends were 5 bases for V and 4 bases for J; bases not matched to a gene: 15. This CDR3 has 18 amino acids. CDR3 coding DNA: TGTGCCAGCAGTCTCGGACAGGGGGAGGCGGGCAGGGCAGATACGCAGTATTTT. Protein sequence: CASSLGQGEAGRADTQYF.

The chain carries TRBV28 and TRBJ1-4, with D possibly matching TRBD1 (6 bases). There are 15 residues in the CDR3. Germline V gene lookup returns CDR1 MDHEN and CDR2 SYDVKM. Trimming stripped 1 base from V and 1 base from J, with 7 bases between. In DNA, the CDR3 is TGTGCCAGCAGTTTATCCAGGGGAACTAATGAAAAACTGTTTTTT. Its protein is CASSLSRGTNEKLFF.

This chain links TRBV6-1 with TRBJ2-1; possible D gene TRBD2, 6 bases. V shed 1 base and J shed 7 bases, with 14 bases lying between them. The CDR3 runs 15 residues. Germline V gives CDR1 MNHNS, CDR2 SASEGT. CDR3 sequence reads: CASSEGGAGGNEQFF. The CDR3 bases are TGTGCCAGCAGTGAAGGCGGGGCCGGAGGGAATGAGCAGTTCTTC.

The chain carries TRBV10-3 and TRBJ2-3; TRBD2 agrees at 9 bases. Germline-derived CDR1 and CDR2 are ENHRY and SYGVKD. Unmatched junction bases numbered 5, after V lost 10 bases and J lost 3 bases. This CDR3 region has 13 residues. The CDR3 reads CATRGGLTDTQYF. The CDR3 region has the DNA TGTGCCACGCGGGGGGGGCTTACAGATACGCAGTATTTT.

This clone was recorded only once. The gene calls are TRBV7-6 and TRBJ2-1, with TRBD2 identical over 8 bases. The CDR3 totals 17 residues. Trimming removed 4 bases from V and 4 bases from J; junction bases left unmatched: 12. The germline CDR1 and CDR2 sequences are SGHVS and FNYEAQ. In nucleotides, the CDR3 is TGTGCCAGCAGCTCGGGGGGGCGACCTAGTCCTTACAATGAGCAGTTCTTC. Translation gives CASSSGGRPSPYNEQFF.

This chain joins TRBV19 and TRBJ1-2, with a tentative D call TRBD1 (6 bases). Trimming stripped 3 bases from V and 6 bases from J, with 14 bases between. Per germline, CDR1 LNHDA and CDR2 SQIVND (reference sequence). This CDR3 is built from 14 residues. The CDR3 DNA reads as TGTGCCAGTAGTATTGTGGGGACACCCCATGGCTACACCTTC. It translates to CASSIVGTPHGYTF.

The V and J genes are TRBV5-1 and TRBJ1-3; 7 nucleotides agree with TRBD1. CDR3 size: 14 residues. V shed 4 bases, J shed 2 bases, and the junction held 3 bases outside the gene matches. Germline-derived CDR1 and CDR2 are SGHRS and YFSETQ. The CDR3: CASSTGTAGNTIYF. The CDR3 nucleotides read TGCGCCAGCAGCACCGGGACAGCTGGAAACACCATATATTTT.

V usage is TRBV20-1 and J usage is TRBJ1-1; no clear D gene. This CDR3 comprises 11 residues. Germline V gene sequence: CDR1 DFQATT, CDR2 SNEGSKA (reference sequence). Trimming removed 6 bases from V and 4 bases from J, with 9 bases in between. CDR3 loop: CSARVATEAFF. The CDR3 DNA is TGCAGTGCCCGCGTCGCCACTGAAGCTTTCTTT.

Concerning this clone: Germline and junction disagree at one end, which may indicate a read error. This sequence joins TRBV29-1 and TRBJ1-3; D is possibly TRBD1 (6 bases). CDR3 size: 14 residues. Germline V gene lookup returns CDR1 SQVTM and CDR2 ANQGSEA. The CDR3 DNA is TGCAGCGTGGAAGGGACACTTACTGGAAACACCATATATTTT. This sequence encodes CSVEGTLTGNTIYF.